A selection of T cell receptor beta chains follows, all from one sample in a study of OX40 agonist ivuxolimab in advanced cancers. Using immunoSEQ multiplex PCR, the repertoire was profiled, and TCRdb retains in-frame clones only, with some absent. The table lists under 30,000 clones, around four fifths of them singletons, with approximately 14% in the top ten. The specimen comprised CD4+ or CD8+ T cells sorted from blood, sampled in a trial of the OX40 agonist ivuxolimab. The source of these receptors is an adult with an advanced solid tumor such as melanoma, head and neck, liver or kidney cancer. The CDR3 runs from the conserved cysteine through the conserved F or W. The D gene is left open where the match is weak. The listing skips clone size in some rows; elsewhere it reads once, few, many or a size class.

TGTGCCAGCAGTTTACAGGGGGCTAATGAAAAACTGTTTTTT	CASSLQGANEKLFF	TRBD1	few	TRBV28	TRBJ1-4
TGTGCCAGCAGCTTCGCCAGGGGGATGAACGAGCAGTACTTC	CASSFARGMNEQYF	TRBD1	.	TRBV7-9	TRBJ2-7
TGTGCCAGCAGCCAAGACGGCAGGGGGTACTACGAGCAGTACTTC	CASSQDGRGYYEQYF	TRBD1	.	TRBV14	TRBJ2-7
TGTGCCAGCAGTTTAGTGGGAGAAAGTTCCTACAATGAGCAGTTCTTC	CASSLVGESSYNEQFF	.	.	TRBV27	TRBJ2-1
TGTGCCAGCAGCCCCCGGGCACCCAACACCGGGGAGCTGTTTTTT	CASSPRAPNTGELFF	.	.	TRBV5-6	TRBJ2-2
TGTGCCAGCAGTCGAGGGGGGGCTCCCACTGAAGCTTTCTTT	CASSRGGAPTEAFF	.	.	TRBV27	TRBJ1-1
TGTGCCAGCAGCTTGTTCGGGGGCTCCTATGGCTACACCTTC	CASSLFGGSYGYTF	.	.	TRBV5-6	TRBJ1-2
TGTGCCAGCAGCGAACCGGGAAGTGGTAGGGATAACTATGGCTACACCTTC	CASSEPGSGRDNYGYTF	.	.	TRBV9	TRBJ1-2
TGTGCCAGCAGCTTAGGGACCCGCAATGACGCCAAAAACATTCAGTACTTC	CASSLGTRNDAKNIQYF	.	.	TRBV7-2	TRBJ2-4
TGTGCCAGCACAGTCTCGGACTCCTACGAGCAGTACTTC	CASTVSDSYEQYF	.	medium-sized	TRBV2	TRBJ2-7
TGTGCCAGCAGATCAACAGGGGGCTCTTCACCCCTCCACTTT	CASRSTGGSSPLHF	TRBD1	.	TRBV7-2	TRBJ1-6
TGTGCCAGCAGCGTAGCAAGCAGCGCCTACGAGCAGTACTTC	CASSVASSAYEQYF	.	.	TRBV9	TRBJ2-7
TGTGCCAGCAGCTATCGGGGACCAAAGCAGCCCCAGCATTTT	CASSYRGPKQPQHF	.	.	TRBV5-6	TRBJ1-5
TGCGCCAGCAGCTATGGGACAGGGTCCTACGAGCAGTACTTC	CASSYGTGSYEQYF	TRBD1	once	TRBV5-1	TRBJ2-7
TGTGCCAGCAGCTTAGGAGGTCAGGGGGCGCGGGAGCAGTACTTC	CASSLGGQGAREQYF	TRBD1	.	TRBV7-8	TRBJ2-7
TGTGCCAGCAGCTTAGATTTAAACACTGAAGCTTTCTTT	CASSLDLNTEAFF	.	.	TRBV5-5	TRBJ1-1
TGTGCCAGCAGCCGCGGATACGGGACAGACTACGAGCAGTACTTC	CASSRGYGTDYEQYF	TRBD1	.	TRBV7-2	TRBJ2-7
TGCAGCGCCGCATCCGCGGCTAATTTCTTCGGTGAGCAGTTCTTC	CSAASAANFFGEQFF	.	.	TRBV29-1	TRBJ2-1
TGTGCCAGTAGTATTGCGACGGCGAACGGCTACACCTTC	CASSIATANGYTF	.	.	TRBV19	TRBJ1-2
TGTGCCAGCAGCTTGCAGCCTAGCGGCCCCACAGATACGCAGTATTTT	CASSLQPSGPTDTQYF	TRBD2	.	TRBV5-6	TRBJ2-3